This T cell receptor (beta chain) was profiled in a study of blood T cell repertoires in COVID-19. Germline V gene data show CDR1 as SGHRS and CDR2 as YFSETQ. The CDR3 extends over 12 amino acids. Trimming pared 5 bases from V and 5 bases from J, leaving 7 bases between. Produced via immunoSEQ multiplex PCR; TCRdb's table is partial and in-frame only. The sample carries 65,000 to 90,000 clones, 70% to 80% recorded once. The sample consisted of peripheral blood. The chain uses TRBV5-1 and TRBJ1-4; no firm D call. The TCR sequence derives from a man aged 55 to 70 with active or convalescent COVID-19. The CDR3 DNA follows: TGCGCCAGCAGTGCACAGAATGAAAAACTGTTTTTT. It translates to CASSAQNEKLFF.